This is a list of T cell receptor beta chains from one sample in a study of CD8+CD57+ T cells in acquired aplastic anemia. In TCRdb, the reads were re-called with MiXCR into one record per CDR3 protein. The table has approximately 100,000 distinct CDR3 sequences, approximately 73% seen once. The sequenced material came from sorted CD4+, CD8+, or CD8+CD57+ T cells (not recorded which) from PBMCs. These receptors were obtained from a human donor with aplastic anemia. Each CDR3 is given with its conserved first and last residue. Each record gives: D gene, V gene, clone size, J gene, CDR3 DNA, CDR3 protein. D genes are given only for firm matches. Size is stated for part of the rows, as once, few or many counts, or as a class when the clone is expanded.

D gene: TRBD1
V gene: TRBV4-1
clone size: few
J gene: TRBJ1-4
CDR3 DNA: TGCGCCAGCAGCCAAGAGGAACAGGGGGCATATGAAAAACTGTTTTTT
CDR3 protein: CASSQEEQGAYEKLFF

D gene: -
V gene: TRBV7-2
clone size: -
J gene: TRBJ1-6
CDR3 DNA: TGTGCCAGCAGCTTAGCGGGGGGCCTGGCGGATTCACCCCTCCACTTT
CDR3 protein: CASSLAGGLADSPLHF

D gene: -
V gene: TRBV25-1
clone size: few
J gene: TRBJ1-6
CDR3 DNA: TGTGCCAGCAGTGAAAGTGGGGTAACCTATAATTCACCCCTCCACTTT
CDR3 protein: CASSESGVTYNSPLHF

D gene: TRBD1
V gene: TRBV20-1
clone size: -
J gene: TRBJ1-1
CDR3 DNA: TGCAGTGCTAGGTGGACAGGGAACACTGAAGCTTTCTTT
CDR3 protein: CSARWTGNTEAFF

D gene: -
V gene: TRBV20-1
clone size: -
J gene: TRBJ2-7
CDR3 DNA: TGCAGTTACCTTAAAGATACCCGCTCCTACGAGCAGTACTTC
CDR3 protein: CSYLKDTRSYEQYF

D gene: -
V gene: TRBV2
clone size: -
J gene: TRBJ2-1
CDR3 DNA: TGTGCCAGCAGAAGTCTCCAGGGGATGATCTTC
CDR3 protein: CASRSLQGMIF

D gene: -
V gene: TRBV10-3
clone size: -
J gene: TRBJ1-1
CDR3 DNA: TGTGCCATCAGTGAGTCGAGGCGTTCTGAAGCTTTCTTT
CDR3 protein: CAISESRRSEAFF

D gene: -
V gene: TRBV25-1
clone size: -
J gene: TRBJ1-6
CDR3 DNA: TGTGCCAGCAGGGCGAGGGATCAGGGCTCACCCCTCCACTTT
CDR3 protein: CASRARDQGSPLHF

D gene: -
V gene: TRBV27
clone size: -
J gene: TRBJ2-3
CDR3 DNA: TGTGCCAGCAGTTTATGGGACCCCACAGATACGCAGTATTTT
CDR3 protein: CASSLWDPTDTQYF

D gene: -
V gene: TRBV2
clone size: -
J gene: TRBJ1-2
CDR3 DNA: TGTGCCAGCAGTGAAGCTTGGCAGGGGATTGGCTACACCTTC
CDR3 protein: CASSEAWQGIGYTF

D gene: TRBD1
V gene: TRBV19
clone size: -
J gene: TRBJ2-1
CDR3 DNA: TGTGCCAGTGAGGACAGGGGGCTAGCAGGAGAGCAGTTCTTC
CDR3 protein: CASEDRGLAGEQFF

D gene: TRBD2
V gene: TRBV7-6
clone size: -
J gene: TRBJ2-5
CDR3 DNA: TGTGCCAGCAGGACCACTAGCGGACAAGAGACCCAGTACTTC
CDR3 protein: CASRTTSGQETQYF

D gene: -
V gene: TRBV15
clone size: once
J gene: TRBJ2-3
CDR3 DNA: TGTGCCACCAGCGCAGTAGCGTTGAGCACAGATACGCAGTATTTT
CDR3 protein: CATSAVALSTDTQYF

D gene: -
V gene: TRBV6-5
clone size: -
J gene: TRBJ1-1
CDR3 DNA: TGTGCCAGCAGTGAATTTATCGAGGGTAGTGGCACTGAAGCTTTCTTT
CDR3 protein: CASSEFIEGSGTEAFF

D gene: -
V gene: TRBV7-8
clone size: few
J gene: TRBJ1-4
CDR3 DNA: TGTGCCAGCAGCTTATCCTTCGAAAAACTGTTTTTT
CDR3 protein: CASSLSFEKLFF

D gene: -
V gene: TRBV10-3
clone size: -
J gene: TRBJ1-2
CDR3 DNA: TGTGCCACCTGGGACGGACGACGGTCTTTCCGCTACACCTTC
CDR3 protein: CATWDGRRSFRYTF

D gene: -
V gene: TRBV6-1
clone size: many
J gene: TRBJ1-2
CDR3 DNA: TGTGCCAGCACCGGACGGATGAACCGTATGGGCTACACCTTC
CDR3 protein: CASTGRMNRMGYTF

D gene: TRBD1
V gene: TRBV10-3
clone size: -
J gene: TRBJ2-7
CDR3 DNA: TGTGCCATCACCGCCGGGACAGGGAAGTCCGAGCAGTACTTC
CDR3 protein: CAITAGTGKSEQYF

D gene: TRBD1
V gene: TRBV18
clone size: -
J gene: TRBJ1-6
CDR3 DNA: TGTGCCAGCTCGGCAGGACAGGGCAAACCCCTCCACTTT
CDR3 protein: CASSAGQGKPLHF

D gene: TRBD1
V gene: TRBV19
clone size: -
J gene: TRBJ1-5
CDR3 DNA: TGTGCCAGTAGTGCTGGACAGGAGTACAATCAGCCCCAGCATTTT
CDR3 protein: CASSAGQEYNQPQHF

D gene: TRBD1
V gene: TRBV2
clone size: -
J gene: TRBJ2-5
CDR3 DNA: TGTGCCAGTCATACAGGGGTCCCCTTCCAAGAGACCCAGTACTTC
CDR3 protein: CASHTGVPFQETQYF

D gene: TRBD2
V gene: TRBV27
clone size: -
J gene: TRBJ2-1
CDR3 DNA: TGTGCCAGCAGCCCCGGGACTAGGCTCAATGAGCAGTTCTTC
CDR3 protein: CASSPGTRLNEQFF

D gene: -
V gene: TRBV24-1
clone size: -
J gene: TRBJ2-1
CDR3 DNA: TGTGCCACCAGTGATGTGGGAGCAAGTCTGTTCTTC
CDR3 protein: CATSDVGASLFF

D gene: -
V gene: TRBV2
clone size: -
J gene: TRBJ2-3
CDR3 DNA: TGTGCCAGCAGTCGGGACTCTAAACCGGGAGATACGCAGTATTTT
CDR3 protein: CASSRDSKPGDTQYF

D gene: -
V gene: TRBV2
clone size: once
J gene: TRBJ1-4
CDR3 DNA: TGTGCCAGCAGTGGACAGTATAATGAAAAACTGTTTTTT
CDR3 protein: CASSGQYNEKLFF

D gene: TRBD1
V gene: TRBV5-5
clone size: -
J gene: TRBJ1-2
CDR3 DNA: TGTGCCAGCAGCCGGGACAGGGTTCTCTATGGCTACACCTTC
CDR3 protein: CASSRDRVLYGYTF

D gene: TRBD1
V gene: TRBV19
clone size: -
J gene: TRBJ2-3
CDR3 DNA: TGTGCCAGTCGAAAAACAGGGGGCCCAGATACGCAGTATTTT
CDR3 protein: CASRKTGGPDTQYF

D gene: TRBD1
V gene: TRBV7-3
clone size: -
J gene: TRBJ2-7
CDR3 DNA: TGTGCCAGCAGCCTTCGGGACAGCGTTTACGAGCAGTACTTC
CDR3 protein: CASSLRDSVYEQYF

D gene: -
V gene: TRBV10-3
clone size: once
J gene: TRBJ1-1
CDR3 DNA: TGTGCCATCAGTAATCAGCAGGGGTTAACTGAAGCTTTCTTT
CDR3 protein: CAISNQQGLTEAFF

D gene: -
V gene: TRBV4-1
clone size: -
J gene: TRBJ2-7
CDR3 DNA: TGCGCCAGCAGCCAAGACACCGGACAATTCTACGAGCAGTACTTC
CDR3 protein: CASSQDTGQFYEQYF

D gene: -
V gene: TRBV7-6
clone size: few
J gene: TRBJ2-5
CDR3 DNA: TGTGCCAGCAGCCTAACAGTGGGGGAGACCCAGTACTTC
CDR3 protein: CASSLTVGETQYF

D gene: -
V gene: TRBV9
clone size: -
J gene: TRBJ1-1
CDR3 DNA: TGTGCCAGCGGTTCGGTGAATCGAACTGAAGCTTTCTTT
CDR3 protein: CASGSVNRTEAFF

D gene: -
V gene: TRBV20-1
clone size: -
J gene: TRBJ2-3
CDR3 DNA: TGCAGTGCTAGAGATCCCACGGGAGCCGCAGATACGCAGTATTTT
CDR3 protein: CSARDPTGAADTQYF

D gene: -
V gene: TRBV2
clone size: -
J gene: TRBJ2-7
CDR3 DNA: TGTGCCAGCAGTGTGGGGGACTCCTACGAGCAGTACTTC
CDR3 protein: CASSVGDSYEQYF

D gene: TRBD1
V gene: TRBV5-1
clone size: -
J gene: TRBJ2-7
CDR3 DNA: TGCGCCAGCAGCTTGGCGCGTATTAGGGGGCACGAGCAGTACTTC
CDR3 protein: CASSLARIRGHEQYF

D gene: -
V gene: TRBV20-1
clone size: -
J gene: TRBJ2-1
CDR3 DNA: TGCAGTGCCACCCGAACAATCTCCTACAATGAGCAGTTCTTC
CDR3 protein: CSATRTISYNEQFF

D gene: TRBD1
V gene: TRBV10-3
clone size: -
J gene: TRBJ1-6
CDR3 DNA: TGTGCCATCAGTGAGTCGGCAGGGGGCTCCTATAATTCACCCCTCCACTTT
CDR3 protein: CAISESAGGSYNSPLHF

D gene: -
V gene: TRBV6-1
clone size: -
J gene: TRBJ1-1
CDR3 DNA: TGTGCCAGCAGTGAAGGTTTTCGGCTGAACACTGAAGCTTTCTTT
CDR3 protein: CASSEGFRLNTEAFF

D gene: -
V gene: TRBV10-3
clone size: once
J gene: TRBJ1-4
CDR3 DNA: TGTGCCATCAGTGAGGGACAGCATGAAAAACTGTTTTTT
CDR3 protein: CAISEGQHEKLFF

D gene: TRBD1
V gene: TRBV5-6
clone size: -
J gene: TRBJ2-7
CDR3 DNA: TGTGCCAGCAGCTCACCGGGACAGGGGGCCTACGAGCAGTACTTC
CDR3 protein: CASSSPGQGAYEQYF

D gene: -
V gene: TRBV20-1
clone size: once
J gene: TRBJ2-7
CDR3 DNA: TGCAGTGCTAGAGGGGAACGGGCCTACGAGCAGTACTTC
CDR3 protein: CSARGERAYEQYF

D gene: TRBD1
V gene: TRBV10-3
clone size: -
J gene: TRBJ2-7
CDR3 DNA: TGTGCCATCAGTGAAACAGGGGGTCCGAATAATGAGCAGTACTTC
CDR3 protein: CAISETGGPNNEQYF

D gene: TRBD2
V gene: TRBV2
clone size: many
J gene: TRBJ2-1
CDR3 DNA: TGTGCCAGCACGAGACTAGCGGGGGGCCAAAATGAGCAGTTCTTC
CDR3 protein: CASTRLAGGQNEQFF

D gene: -
V gene: TRBV15
clone size: few
J gene: TRBJ2-7
CDR3 DNA: TGTGCCACCAGCAGATCCGGGACTGTTGCCTACGAGCAGTACTTC
CDR3 protein: CATSRSGTVAYEQYF

D gene: TRBD2
V gene: TRBV19
clone size: -
J gene: TRBJ2-5
CDR3 DNA: TGTGCCAGCAGCTTAGGCGGGGGGACTGAGACCCAGTACTTC
CDR3 protein: CASSLGGGTETQYF

D gene: -
V gene: TRBV9
clone size: many
J gene: TRBJ2-7
CDR3 DNA: TGTGCCAGCAGCGTCGGTGACCGTGTGGAATACGAGCAGTACTTC
CDR3 protein: CASSVGDRVEYEQYF

D gene: -
V gene: TRBV15
clone size: few
J gene: TRBJ2-7
CDR3 DNA: TGTGCCACCAGCAGAACGGGCGCTCCCGACGAGCAGTACTTC
CDR3 protein: CATSRTGAPDEQYF

D gene: -
V gene: TRBV7-8
clone size: -
J gene: TRBJ2-7
CDR3 DNA: TGTGCCAGCAGCTTAGAGGGATTGGGAGCAAACTACGAGCAGTACTTC
CDR3 protein: CASSLEGLGANYEQYF

D gene: -
V gene: TRBV19
clone size: -
J gene: TRBJ2-1
CDR3 DNA: TGTGCCAGTAGTATTTCGGGGACTCCTTACAATGAGCAGTTCTTC
CDR3 protein: CASSISGTPYNEQFF

D gene: TRBD1
V gene: TRBV15
clone size: -
J gene: TRBJ2-6
CDR3 DNA: TGTGCCACCAGCCGGGTCGGGGGACAGGGGGCTTATGGGGCCAACGTCCTGACTTTC
CDR3 protein: CATSRVGGQGAYGANVLTF

D gene: TRBD1
V gene: TRBV28
clone size: -
J gene: TRBJ1-2
CDR3 DNA: TGTGCCTCCCAGGAGACGGGGACAGGAGCTCTCTGGGGCTACACCTTC
CDR3 protein: CASQETGTGALWGYTF